This T cell receptor beta chain was retrieved from a study of blood T cells in healthy people across ages. Study-wide points: Diversity of TCR beta correlated strongly with naive T cell percentage.

Deletions cut 4 bases from V and 7 bases from J, with 16 bases between. CDR3 size: 15 residues. Germline lookup yields CDR1 MGHDK and CDR2 SYGVNS. Points on this clonotype: The target antigen is unknown.

For the second PCR, which ran for about 6 to 11 cycles, a sample-barcoded 5' primer and a J-beta primer mix were used. One entry per CDR3 protein results from TCRdb running MiXCR on the 5' RACE reads. Among around 800,000 distinct CDR3 sequences, more than 25% were seen once, and the ten largest hold less than 3.5%. The same data also went into a second study, on T cells of mothers and their children. That report notes: The study recruited a few healthy Caucasian mothers and their six children as donors. Sequencing returned over 8 million TCR beta CDR3 reads per mother and roughly 3 million per child.

The origin of this receptor is a boy younger than 18 in good health. Sequencing was performed on blood. The chain employs TRBV25-1 and TRBJ1-4, with D possibly matching TRBD1 (5 bases). The CDR3 region is CASSASWGGGEKLFF. As DNA, the CDR3 is TGTGCCAGCAGTGCGTCGTGGGGCGGTGGTGAAAAACTGTTTTTT.